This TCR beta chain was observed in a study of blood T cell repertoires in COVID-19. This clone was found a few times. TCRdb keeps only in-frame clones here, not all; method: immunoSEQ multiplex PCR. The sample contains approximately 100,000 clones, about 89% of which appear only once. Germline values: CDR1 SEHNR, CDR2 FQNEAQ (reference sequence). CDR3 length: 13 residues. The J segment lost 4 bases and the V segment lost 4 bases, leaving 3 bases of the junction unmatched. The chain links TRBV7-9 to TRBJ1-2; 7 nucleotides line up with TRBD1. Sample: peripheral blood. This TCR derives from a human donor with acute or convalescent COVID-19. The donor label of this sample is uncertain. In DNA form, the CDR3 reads TGTGCCAGCAGCTCGGGACAGACCTATGGCTACACCTTC. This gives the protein CASSSGQTYGYTF.